The clone carrying this T cell receptor (beta chain) was found once. Its antigen is currently unknown. The sample is drawn from a study of cytomegalovirus exposure and HLA in healthy donors. Overall study findings and caveats: Association with HLA alleles at 0.05 false discovery rate was found for roughly 17,000 TCR beta sequences in a later analysis.

The V end was cut by 9 bases, the J end by 6 bases, with 19 bases between. This CDR3 comprises 14 residues. The germline CDR1 and CDR2 sequences are LNHNV and YYDKDF (reference sequence). The PCR had 60 Vbeta and 13 Jbeta primers. Data came from immunoSEQ multiplex PCR; TCRdb stores just in-frame clones and leaves some out. The sample consists of approximately 130,000 clones, approximately 80% of them appearing once. The material sequenced was PBMCs. This sequence joins TRBV15 and TRBJ2-3, with a possible D match to TRBD2 (6 bases). The clonotype originates from a man younger than 35 in good health and CMV-seropositive. CDR3 sequence reads: CATRWDSSRDTQYF. DNA of the CDR3: TGTGCCACGAGGTGGGACTCCTCCAGGGATACGCAGTATTTT.